This T cell receptor (beta chain) originates from a study of immune evolution from preneoplasia to lung adenocarcinoma. The CDR3 is made up of 16 amino acids. Trimming cost V 5 bases and J 6 bases, with 19 bases left between them. The V gene's germline CDR1 is SNHLY and CDR2 FYNNEI. Regarding this clone: Its antigen is not identified.

Generated by immunoSEQ multiplex PCR, the TCRdb table keeps only in-frame clones and is missing some. Among thousands of clones listed, around four fifths were seen once. Notes on the study in general: Later-stage lesions appeared to have more T cells, more diversity, less clonality. Top clone frequencies peaked in normal lung, apparently declining through invasive adenocarcinoma.

Input material: FFPE adjacent normal lung tissue. This sequence was found in a person aged 55-79 years with lung adenocarcinoma. The genes are TRBV2 and TRBJ2-2, with D perhaps matching TRBD1 or TRBD2 (6 bases each). CDR3 sequence reads: CASSPGASRGAGELFF. CDR3 in DNA: TGTGCCAGCAGTCCGGGGGCTAGCCGAGGTGCCGGGGAGCTGTTTTTT.